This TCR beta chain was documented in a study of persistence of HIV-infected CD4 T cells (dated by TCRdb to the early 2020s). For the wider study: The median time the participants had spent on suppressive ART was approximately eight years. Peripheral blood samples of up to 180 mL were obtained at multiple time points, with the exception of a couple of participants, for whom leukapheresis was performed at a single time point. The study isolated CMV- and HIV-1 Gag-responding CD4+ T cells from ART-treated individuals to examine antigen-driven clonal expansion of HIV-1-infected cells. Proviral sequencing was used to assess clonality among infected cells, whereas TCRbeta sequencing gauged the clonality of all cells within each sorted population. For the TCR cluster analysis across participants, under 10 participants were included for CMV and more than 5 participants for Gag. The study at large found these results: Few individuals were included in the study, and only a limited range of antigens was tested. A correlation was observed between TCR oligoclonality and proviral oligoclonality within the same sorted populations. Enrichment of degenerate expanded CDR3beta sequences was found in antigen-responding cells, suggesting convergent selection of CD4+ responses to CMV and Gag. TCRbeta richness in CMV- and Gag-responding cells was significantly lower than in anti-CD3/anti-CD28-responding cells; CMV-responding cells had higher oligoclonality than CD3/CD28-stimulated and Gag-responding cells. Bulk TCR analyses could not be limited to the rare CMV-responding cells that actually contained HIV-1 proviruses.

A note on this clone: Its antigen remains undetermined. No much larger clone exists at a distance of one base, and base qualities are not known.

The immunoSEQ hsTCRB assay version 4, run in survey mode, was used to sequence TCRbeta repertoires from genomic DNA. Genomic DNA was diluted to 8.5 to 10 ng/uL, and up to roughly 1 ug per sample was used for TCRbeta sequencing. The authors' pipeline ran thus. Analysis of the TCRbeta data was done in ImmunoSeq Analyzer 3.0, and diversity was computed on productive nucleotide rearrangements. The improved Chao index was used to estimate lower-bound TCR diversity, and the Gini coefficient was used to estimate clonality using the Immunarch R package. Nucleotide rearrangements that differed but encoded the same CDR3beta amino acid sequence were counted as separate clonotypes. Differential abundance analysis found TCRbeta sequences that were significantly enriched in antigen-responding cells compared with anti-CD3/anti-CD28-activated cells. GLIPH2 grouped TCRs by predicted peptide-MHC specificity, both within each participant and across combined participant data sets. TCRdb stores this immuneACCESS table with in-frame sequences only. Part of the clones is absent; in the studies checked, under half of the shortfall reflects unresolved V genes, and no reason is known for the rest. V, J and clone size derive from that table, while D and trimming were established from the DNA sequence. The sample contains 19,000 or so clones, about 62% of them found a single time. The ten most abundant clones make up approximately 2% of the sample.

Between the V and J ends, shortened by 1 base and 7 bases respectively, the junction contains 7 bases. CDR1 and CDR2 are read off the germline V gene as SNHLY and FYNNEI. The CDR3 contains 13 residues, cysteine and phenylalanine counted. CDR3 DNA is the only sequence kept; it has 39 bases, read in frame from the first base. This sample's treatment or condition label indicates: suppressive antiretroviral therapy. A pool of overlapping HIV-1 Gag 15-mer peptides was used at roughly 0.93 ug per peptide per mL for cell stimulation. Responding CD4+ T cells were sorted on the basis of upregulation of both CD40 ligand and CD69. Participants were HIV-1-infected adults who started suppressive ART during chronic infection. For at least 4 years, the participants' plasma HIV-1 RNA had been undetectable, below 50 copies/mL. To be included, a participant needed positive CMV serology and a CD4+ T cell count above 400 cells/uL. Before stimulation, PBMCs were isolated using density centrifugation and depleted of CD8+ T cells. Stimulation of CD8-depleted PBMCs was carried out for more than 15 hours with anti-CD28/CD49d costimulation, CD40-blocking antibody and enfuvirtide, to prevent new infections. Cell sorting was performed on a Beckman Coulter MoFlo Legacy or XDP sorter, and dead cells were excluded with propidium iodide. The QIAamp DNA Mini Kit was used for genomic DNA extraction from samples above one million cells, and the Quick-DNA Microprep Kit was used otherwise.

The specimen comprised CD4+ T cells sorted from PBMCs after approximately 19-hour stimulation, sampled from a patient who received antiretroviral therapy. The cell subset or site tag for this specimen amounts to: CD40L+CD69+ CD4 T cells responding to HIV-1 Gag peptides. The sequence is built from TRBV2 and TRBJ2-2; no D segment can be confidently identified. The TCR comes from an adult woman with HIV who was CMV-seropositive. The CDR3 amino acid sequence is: CASSEGRNGELFF. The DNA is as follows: TGTGCCAGCAGTGAAGGGCGTAACGGGGAGCTGTTTTTT.